This TCR beta chain was profiled in a study of vaccination effects on CD4 cells after COVID-19. Study-wide background: Before any sequencing was done, the ViraFEST assay used viral peptide pools to expand antigen-specific CD4+ T cells.

It was after approximately 11 days of culture that CD4+ T cells were isolated. Of the BNT162b2 and mRNA-1273 vaccines, participants received two doses of one or the other. No vaccinee had earlier SARS-CoV-2 infection, and nucleocapsid antibodies were negative. Regarding this clone: Its antigen is unidentified.

This CDR3 spans 13 amino acids. The V gene's germline CDR1 is ENHRY and CDR2 SYGVKD. Trimming shortened V by 10 bases and J by 1 base, and 13 bases separated the two germline ends. TCRdb keeps only in-frame clones here, not all; method: immunoSEQ multiplex PCR. The sample holds tens of thousands of clones, around 70% seen once. The rearrangement links TRBV10-3 to TRBJ1-1, with D possibly being TRBD1 (6 bases). The origin of this receptor is a human donor who received a COVID-19 vaccine. The material was CD4+ T cells from PBMCs cultured without peptide, obtained after COVID-19 vaccination. The chain's CDR3 is CATRGGPNTEAFF. CDR3 bases: TGTGCCACCCGCGGGGGCCCGAACACTGAAGCTTTCTTT.